This TCR beta chain came from a study of response to subunit inactivated influenza vaccine (dated by TCRdb to 2016 to 2018). About the full investigation: To follow how T cells responded to a trivalent subunit inactivated influenza vaccine, the researchers relied on deep quantitative profiling of the T cell receptor repertoire. The paper's findings and limits, for the study overall: The authors proposed that each seasonal influenza vaccination may bring in only a limited number of new T cells.

Library construction relied on RT-PCR. TCRdb records Illumina HiSeq 2500 as the sequencer. TCRdb trimmed the raw reads at Q25, called clones with MiXCR and kept productive beta chains. Entries that share a CDR3 protein sequence are merged under the most common genes and DNA. The sample includes about 160,000 distinct CDR3 sequences, with around 9.9% observed a single time. Clones ranked in the top ten supply 9.5% to 15% of the sample. According to the germline V gene, CDR1 reads MDHEN and CDR2 reads SYDVKM. The CDR3 runs 12 residues from the cysteine to the phenylalanine. Kept here is only the CDR3 DNA, which spans 36 bases and is read in frame from base 1. Trimming removed 6 bases from V and 5 bases from J, leaving 7 bases between the germline ends. This clonotype occurred a few times. Its antigen target is currently unknown. No much larger clone exists at a distance of one base, and base qualities are not known.

The sample's time point label is to be understood as: around 47 days after influenza vaccine administration. The chain is made from TRBV28 and TRBJ1-4; the D gene is unclear. The sample was non-naive T cells sorted from PBMCs, taken roughly 46 days after vaccination. The sample's cell subset or site label, decoded: memory T cell fraction. This receptor was identified in a man aged 50-59 years who received an inactivated influenza vaccine. Donor details come from another sample of the same person, matched by shared clones. The nucleotide sequence reads as follows: TGTGCCAGCAGACCAGTAAATGAAAAACTGTTTTTT. This translates into CASRPVNEKLFF.